The 29 T cell receptor beta chains below were found in one sample sequenced in a study of blood T cells in healthy people across ages. A J-beta primer mix and a sample-barcoded 5' primer were used in a second PCR of roughly 6 to 12 cycles. TCRdb itself ran the 5' RACE reads through MiXCR, one entry per CDR3 protein. The sample shows roughly 1.5 million distinct CDR3 sequences, roughly two fifths of them seen only once. The sample comprised blood. The receptors stem from a woman between 18 and 29 years old in good health.

The sample holds a few counts of this clonotype. This chain joins TRBV6-6 and TRBJ1-4, with TRBD1 matching over 7 bases. CDR1 is MNHNY, CDR2 SVGAGI, per germline (reference sequence). The CDR3 loop spans 15 amino acids. V lost 4 bases to trimming and J lost 4 bases; unmatched junction nucleotides: 6. The CDR3 protein is CASSSYRGGNEKLFF. For the CDR3, the DNA is TGTGCCAGCAGTTCCTACAGGGGCGGTAATGAAAAACTGTTTTTT.

The chain recombines TRBV27 with TRBJ2-3; 9 positions match TRBD2. The length of the CDR3 is 16 residues. Germline CDR1 and CDR2: MNHEY and SMNVEV (reference sequence). V lost 5 bases, J lost 4 bases, and 10 bases stayed unmatched. As DNA, the CDR3 is TGTGCCAGCAGTACAATAGCGGGAGTATTGCCAGATACGCAGTATTTT. Its protein is CASSTIAGVLPDTQYF.

This clonotype was counted at least ten times. V is TRBV29-1 and J is TRBJ2-1; 8 positions match TRBD2. CDR1 is SQVTM and CDR2 is ANQGSEA in the germline V gene. CDR3 length: 14 residues. V gave up 6 bases and J gave up 6 bases; unmatched junction bases: 10. CDR3 DNA: TGCAGCGTCGTACCGGGACTAGGGTTCAATGAGCAGTTCTTC. This translates into CSVVPGLGFNEQFF.

In its sample, this clonotype was seen many times. The chain uses TRBV27 and TRBJ1-2; no clear D gene. Germline CDR1 MNHEY, CDR2 SMNVEV (reference sequence). Trimming cost V 5 bases and J 4 bases, with 11 bases left between them. The CDR3 runs to 13 residues. CDR3 nucleotide sequence: TGTGCCAGCAGTCCGTTAGGGAGCTATGGCTACACCTTC. Amino acid sequence: CASSPLGSYGYTF.

This clonotype was counted between two and nine times. The rearrangement joins TRBV7-7 to TRBJ2-1; TRBD1 agrees at 7 bases. Per the germline V gene, CDR1 is SSHAT and CDR2 is FNYEAQ (reference sequence). The junction had 2 bases not matched to a gene; V was cut back by 4 bases and J by 5 bases. There are 13 residues in the CDR3. The CDR3 protein is CASSSDRNNEQFF. For the CDR3, the DNA is TGTGCCAGCAGCTCGGACAGGAACAATGAGCAGTTCTTC. The full variable domain, its missing parts supplied by reference TRBV7-7 and TRBJ2-1, is GAGVSQSPRYKVTKRGQDVTLRCDPISSHATLYWYQQALGQGPEFLTYFNYEAQPDKSGLPSDRFSAERPEGSISTLTIQRTEQRDSAMYRCASSSDRNNEQFFGPGTRLTVL.

The CDR3 sequence is CASSEQSGRFYEQYF. CDR3 sequence (DNA): TGTGCCAGCAGCGAACAGAGCGGGAGGTTCTACGAGCAGTACTTC. V is TRBV28 and J is TRBJ2-7; the match to TRBD2 covers 9 bases. CDR3 length: 15 amino acids. V was clipped by 6 bases and J by 3 bases; unmatched bases: 9. CDR1 MDHEN and CDR2 SYDVKM come from the germline V gene. Based on the CDR3 plus reference TRBV28 and TRBJ2-7, the full variable domain is DVKVTQSSRYLVKRTGEKVFLECVQDMDHENMFWYRQDPGLGLRLIYFSYDVKMKEKGDIPEGYSVSREKKERFSLILESASTNQTSMYLCASSEQSGRFYEQYFGPGTRLTVT.

The gene calls are TRBV6-4 and TRBJ2-1; tentatively, D is TRBD2 (5 bases). Per germline, CDR1 MRHNA and CDR2 SNTAGT. The CDR3 extends over 14 amino acids. V lost 10 bases, J lost 5 bases, and 18 bases lay in between. The CDR3 region is CATSLDGADNEQFF. CDR3 DNA: TGTGCCACCTCACTTGACGGAGCGGACAATGAGCAGTTCTTC.

As to this clonotype: A read error may account for a junction end that differs from germline. V is TRBV6-5 and J is TRBJ2-3; D gene uncertain. CDR3 size: 16 residues. Germline lookup yields CDR1 MNHEY and CDR2 SVGAGI. CDR3 nucleotide sequence: TGTGCCAGCAGTTACTCGAGCGCAGGATCCACAGATGCGCAGTATTTT. Translated, it gives CASSYSSAGSTDAQYF.

With respect to this clonotype: One end of the junction fails to match germline, which may point to a read error. The gene calls are TRBV6-5 and TRBJ2-5; TRBD2 is a possible D gene (6 bases). CDR1 is MNHEY and CDR2 is SVGAGI in the germline V gene. CDR3 length equals 15 residues. DNA of the CDR3: TGTGTCAGCAGTTCCCCGGGACTGAGCCAAGAGACCCAGTACTTC. Translating gives CVSSSPGLSQETQYF.

V gene TRBV11-2 combines with J gene TRBJ2-1; D is undetermined. Germline V gene sequence: CDR1 SGHAT, CDR2 FQNNGV. This CDR3 has 15 amino acids. V dropped 4 bases and J dropped 5 bases, with 15 bases sitting between them. CDR3 loop: CASSWSRSSDNEQFF. CDR3 in DNA: TGTGCCAGCAGCTGGTCCAGGTCCTCTGACAATGAGCAGTTCTTC.

The V gene is TRBV12-3 or TRBV12-4, the J gene TRBJ2-7; D gene uncertain. Trimming pared 2 bases from V and 7 bases from J, leaving 9 bases between. CDR3 length equals 12 residues. CDR3 sequence (DNA): TGTGCCAGCAGTTTACGCCGGGCAGAGCAGTACTTC. It translates to CASSLRRAEQYF.

This clonotype came up once. This chain joins TRBV4-2 and TRBJ2-1; D unresolved. The ends were cut back, 4 bases at V and 4 bases at J, with 17 bases in the middle. CDR3 size: 16 residues. The germline CDR1 and CDR2 sequences are LGHNA and YNFKEQ. CDR3 DNA: TGTGCCAGCAGCCGAGATATTACATATCCATACAATGAGCAGTTCTTC. Translating it yields CASSRDITYPYNEQFF.

J is TRBJ1-1 and V is TRBV12-3 or TRBV12-4, with TRBD1 identical over 7 bases. This CDR3 contains 15 residues. Germline trimming cut 3 bases from V and 0 bases from J; bases unmatched to any gene: 4. CDR3 amino acids: CASSFQGGMNTEAFF. Here the CDR3 DNA reads TGTGCCAGCAGTTTTCAGGGGGGGATGAACACTGAAGCTTTCTTT.

The table lists this clonotype with a count of one. The J gene is TRBJ1-5, the V gene TRBV20-1; tentative D call: TRBD1 (6 bases). CDR3 size: 14 residues. Germline V lookup: CDR1 DFQATT, CDR2 SNEGSKA (reference sequence). Trimming took 3 bases from V and 3 from J, leaving 12 bases between them. CDR3 DNA: TGCAGTGCTAGCCCGGGACACCTCAATCAGCCCCAGCATTTT. It encodes CSASPGHLNQPQHF.

This chain connects TRBV6-5 to TRBJ2-6, with 7 bases that match TRBD1. Per germline, CDR1 MNHEY and CDR2 SVGAGI. The V segment lost 0 bases and the J segment 3 bases; nucleotides outside the gene matches: 5. The CDR3 runs to 17 residues. The CDR3 DNA follows: TGTGCCAGCAGTTACTCGGACAGGAGATATGGGGCCAACGTCCTGACTTTC. This gives the protein CASSYSDRRYGANVLTF.

V gene TRBV19 combines with J gene TRBJ2-2, with 7 bases aligning to TRBD2. Trimming cost V 5 bases and J 7 bases; bases outside gene matches: 7. Germline lookup yields CDR1 LNHDA and CDR2 SQIVND (reference sequence). The CDR3 totals 14 residues. CDR3 DNA sequence: TGTGCCAGTAGTTTGCCGGGAGGACTCGGGGAGCTGTTTTTT. Protein: CASSLPGGLGELFF.

This clonotype showed up just a few times. The genes are TRBV5-1 and TRBJ1-5; possible D gene TRBD1, 5 bases. The length of the CDR3 is 15 residues. V lost 2 bases, J lost 5 bases, and 14 bases lay in between. Germline V gene lookup returns CDR1 SGHRS and CDR2 YFSETQ. The CDR3 protein is CASSFNGARDQPQHF. CDR3 in DNA: TGCGCCAGCAGCTTTAATGGGGCGAGGGATCAGCCCCAGCATTTT.

The rearrangement joins TRBV25-1 to TRBJ2-5, with D tentatively TRBD1 or TRBD2 (5 bases each). V was pared by 3 bases and J by 3 bases, with 8 bases between. Germline V gene data show CDR1 as MGHDK and CDR2 as SYGVNS. The CDR3 consists of 13 residues. CDR3 amino acids: CASSEGVEETQYF. CDR3 DNA sequence: TGTGCCAGCAGTGAGGGGGTGGAAGAGACCCAGTACTTC. Together with reference TRBV25-1 and TRBJ2-5, the CDR3 gives the full variable domain: EADIYQTPRYLVIGTGKKITLECSQTMGHDKMYWYQQDPGMELHLIHYSYGVNSTEKGDLSSESTVSRIRTEHFPLTLESARPSHTSQYLCASSEGVEETQYFGPGTRLLVL.

This sequence joins TRBV9 and TRBJ2-3, with 7 bases that match TRBD2. Germline V gene sequence: CDR1 SGDLS, CDR2 YYNGEE. Trimming took 4 bases from V and 2 from J; bases not matched to a gene: 16. The CDR3 runs to 18 residues. In nucleotides, the CDR3 is TGTGCCAGCAGCCCCCCGTTTATGGCGGGGGTCACCACAGATACGCAGTATTTT. It encodes CASSPPFMAGVTTDTQYF.

The CDR3, as DNA: TGCGCCAGCAGTCTGGAGGACAGTCAGAGCTCCTACGAGCAGTACTTC. It is translated as CASSLEDSQSSYEQYF. This rearrangement joins TRBV5-1 to TRBJ2-7; D is perhaps TRBD1 (6 bases). The V and J ends lost 5 bases and 0 bases respectively, with 18 bases between them. Germline assignment: CDR1 SGHRS and CDR2 YFSETQ. The CDR3 runs to 16 residues.

V is TRBV11-2 and J is TRBJ2-1; 9 bases are a match to TRBD2. V lost 5 bases and J lost 4; bases outside the gene matches: 6. Germline V CDR1 and CDR2: SGHAT, FQNNGV. The CDR3 consists of 15 residues. CDR3 region: CASSIRTSEYNEQFF. CDR3 DNA: TGTGCCAGCAGCATCCGGACTAGCGAATACAATGAGCAGTTCTTC.

This clonotype appeared a few times. The chain couples TRBV6-2 or TRBV6-3 to TRBJ2-1; 8 bases align to TRBD2. J was trimmed by 4 bases and V by 1 base; bases with no gene match: 6. The CDR3 is 16 residues long. The germline V gene encodes CDR1 MNHEY and CDR2 SVGEGT. The CDR3 loop reads CASSYWGLEKYNEQFF. Written as DNA, the CDR3 is TGTGCCAGCAGTTACTGGGGACTAGAGAAATACAATGAGCAGTTCTTC.

The chain links TRBV29-1 to TRBJ2-3; D gene uncertain. Per germline, CDR1 SQVTM and CDR2 ANQGSEA. The CDR3 is 16 residues long. The V gene lost 0 bases and the J gene lost 0 bases, with 13 bases spanning the gap. The CDR3 protein is CSVEDLEAFSTDTQYF. CDR3 nucleotides: TGCAGCGTTGAAGATCTTGAGGCCTTTAGCACAGATACGCAGTATTTT.

This chain joins TRBV5-1 and TRBJ1-6, with D uncertain. This CDR3 has 14 residues. V dropped 2 bases and J dropped 8 bases, with 11 bases sitting between them. From germline, CDR1 is SGHRS and CDR2 YFSETQ. The CDR3 nucleotides read TGCGCCAGCAGCTTTTCAACGAGCTATTCACCCCTCCACTTT. Translated: CASSFSTSYSPLHF.

The CDR3 reads CASSESERETQYF. The CDR3 DNA is TGTGCCAGCAGTGAATCGGAGCGGGAGACCCAGTACTTC. The V call is TRBV25-1, the J call TRBJ2-5; the D gene is possibly TRBD2 (5 bases). V shed 1 base and J shed 5 bases, with 8 bases lying between them. The V gene's germline CDR1 is MGHDK and CDR2 SYGVNS. The CDR3 covers 13 residues. Filled out from reference TRBV25-1 and TRBJ2-5, the complete variable domain reads EADIYQTPRYLVIGTGKKITLECSQTMGHDKMYWYQQDPGMELHLIHYSYGVNSTEKGDLSSESTVSRIRTEHFPLTLESARPSHTSQYLCASSESERETQYFGPGTRLLVL.

CDR3 sequence: CASSVGASGDSDTQYF. The CDR3 DNA reads as TGTGCCAGCAGCGTAGGGGCTAGCGGGGATTCAGATACGCAGTATTTT. The V and J genes are TRBV9 and TRBJ2-3; 9 bases align to TRBD2. The CDR3 sequence is 16 residues long. The germline CDR1 and CDR2 sequences are SGDLS and YYNGEE. V lost 0 bases, J lost 4 bases, and 6 bases stayed unmatched. The full variable domain, completed using reference TRBV9 and TRBJ2-3, is DSGVTQTPKHLITATGQRVTLRCSPRSGDLSVYWYQQSLDQGLQFLIQYYNGEERAKGNILERFSAQQFPDLHSELNLSSLELGDSALYFCASSVGASGDSDTQYFGPGTRLTVL.

V gene TRBV20-1 combines with J gene TRBJ2-3, with 10 nucleotides matching TRBD2. This CDR3 contains 16 residues. Germline lookup yields CDR1 DFQATT and CDR2 SNEGSKA (reference sequence). The V segment lost 4 bases and the J segment 1 base; nucleotides outside the gene matches: 8. The DNA for the CDR3 is TGCAGTGCTATCTCTAGCGGGAGAGAGGGCACAGATACGCAGTATTTT. Translation gives CSAISSGREGTDTQYF.

This clonotype was seen once. J is TRBJ1-2 and V is TRBV24-1; D gene uncertain. CDR1 and CDR2 (germline): KGHDR, SFDVKD. V lost 1 base, J lost 2 bases, and 7 bases lay in between. This CDR3 region has 14 residues. The CDR3 is CATSDFALNYGYTF. In nucleotides, the CDR3 is TGTGCCACCAGTGATTTTGCCCTCAACTATGGCTACACCTTC.

This clonotype was observed at least ten times. The chain links TRBV7-2 to TRBJ2-3; 9 bases are shared with TRBD2. Germline assignment: CDR1 SGHTA and CDR2 FQGNSA. The V gene end was trimmed by 6 bases and the J gene end by 3 bases; junction bases not matched to a gene: 7. The CDR3 length is 15 residues. This chain's CDR3 is CASSLGSGRTDTQYF. Here the CDR3 DNA reads TGTGCCAGCAGTTTGGGGAGCGGGAGGACAGATACGCAGTATTTT.